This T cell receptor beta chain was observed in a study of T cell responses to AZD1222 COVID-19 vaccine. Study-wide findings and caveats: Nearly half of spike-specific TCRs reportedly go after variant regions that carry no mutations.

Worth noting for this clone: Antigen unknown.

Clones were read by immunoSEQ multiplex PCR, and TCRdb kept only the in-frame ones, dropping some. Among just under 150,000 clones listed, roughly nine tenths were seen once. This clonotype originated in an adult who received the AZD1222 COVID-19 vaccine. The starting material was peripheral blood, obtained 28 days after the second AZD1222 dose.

The CDR3 sequence is CASGLVLGQGQVNTEAFF. Written as DNA, the CDR3 is TGTGCTAGTGGTTTGGTACTAGGGCAGGGCCAGGTGAACACTGAAGCTTTCTTT. V and J are TRBV12-5 and TRBJ1-1, with D possibly matching TRBD1 (5 bases). The germline V gene has CDR1 LGHNT and CDR2 FRNRAP. The CDR3 contains 18 residues. V gave up 0 bases and J gave up 0 bases, with 17 bases separating them.